The rows below give T cell receptor beta chains drawn from one sample of a study of radiotherapy plus CTLA-4 blockade in lung cancer. Profiled with immunoSEQ multiplex PCR; TCRdb holds only in-frame clones, not every one. Here the sample spans under 95,000 clones, roughly four fifths being singletons. The input for sequencing was peripheral blood, taken from a patient treated with radiotherapy plus ipilimumab. Receptors were obtained from a human donor with non-small cell lung cancer who had stable disease on radiotherapy plus ipilimumab. CDR3s include the opening cysteine and the closing phenylalanine or tryptophan. Each record gives: clone size, V gene, D gene, J gene, CDR3 protein, CDR3 DNA. The D gene is left open where the match is weak. Part of the rows lack a size; the others show once, few, many or a class for expanded clones.

-	TRBV7-9	TRBD2	TRBJ2-2	CASSLYASGSAGELFF	TGTGCCAGCAGCTTGTATGCTAGCGGGAGCGCCGGGGAGCTGTTTTTT
-	TRBV29-1	-	TRBJ2-2	CSVRFNTGELFF	TGCAGCGTTCGGTTTAACACCGGGGAGCTGTTTTTT
-	TRBV21-1	-	TRBJ2-5	CASSKYRGQGMAQYF	TGTGCCAGCAGCAAATACCGGGGACAGGGTATGGCCCAGTACTTC
-	TRBV9	-	TRBJ2-7	CASSNRAGHEQYF	TGTGCCAGCAGCAACCGGGCTGGACACGAGCAGTACTTC
-	TRBV7-2	-	TRBJ1-4	CASSLVMFGGGTNEKLFF	TGTGCCAGCAGCTTAGTAATGTTTGGGGGCGGAACTAATGAAAAACTGTTTTTT
-	TRBV29-1	-	TRBJ2-5	CSTQKGGRQTQYF	TGCAGCACCCAAAAAGGGGGGAGGCAGACCCAGTACTTC
-	TRBV6-1	-	TRBJ1-1	CASTLGSGGGTEAFF	TGTGCCAGCACCCTAGGGAGCGGGGGTGGCACTGAAGCTTTCTTT
-	TRBV6-6	-	TRBJ2-1	CASSYSSVGEQFF	TGTGCCAGCAGTTACAGTTCGGTTGGTGAGCAGTTCTTC
-	TRBV6-6	-	TRBJ1-1	CASSYVYSTEAFF	TGTGCCAGCAGTTACGTCTACTCCACTGAAGCTTTCTTT
-	TRBV7-6	TRBD1	TRBJ2-7	CASSSPEGQGAFEQYF	TGTGCCAGCAGCTCACCTGAGGGGCAGGGGGCGTTCGAGCAGTACTTC
once	TRBV30	-	TRBJ2-5	CAGGSGPQETQYF	TGTGCCGGCGGGTCGGGGCCCCAAGAAACCCAGTACTTC
-	TRBV5-5	TRBD2	TRBJ2-7	CASSFPGRDGEQYF	TGTGCCAGCAGTTTCCCTGGGAGGGACGGCGAGCAGTACTTC
-	TRBV7-2	TRBD2	TRBJ2-3	CASSRIAGGVTDTQYF	TGTGCCAGCAGCAGGATAGCGGGGGGGGTCACAGATACGCAGTATTTT
-	TRBV13	-	TRBJ2-5	CASSLGWTELQETQYF	TGTGCCAGCAGCTTAGGCTGGACAGAGCTCCAAGAGACCCAGTACTTC
-	TRBV7-9	-	TRBJ2-1	CASSPWGGPDNEQFF	TGTGCCAGCAGCCCATGGGGAGGTCCGGACAATGAGCAGTTCTTC
-	TRBV6-6	TRBD2	TRBJ2-1	CASSYAGDSYNEQFF	TGTGCCAGCAGTTATGCGGGGGACTCCTACAATGAGCAGTTCTTC
-	TRBV6-1	-	TRBJ2-7	CASSSPGATYEQYF	TGTGCCAGCAGTTCCCCGGGAGCAACCTACGAGCAGTACTTC
-	TRBV11-2	-	TRBJ2-2	CASSFSVGELFF	TGTGCCAGCAGCTTCTCCGTAGGGGAGCTGTTTTTT
-	TRBV5-1	TRBD2	TRBJ2-5	CASRRVGGAPQETQYF	TGCGCCAGCCGTCGGGTCGGGGGGGCCCCGCAAGAGACCCAGTACTTC
once	TRBV7-8	TRBD1	TRBJ1-2	CASSFSAHRDSNYGYTF	TGTGCCAGCAGCTTTAGCGCCCATCGGGACAGCAACTATGGCTACACCTTC
-	TRBV18	-	TRBJ1-4	CASSPSTNEKLFF	TGTGCCAGCTCACCATCGACTAATGAAAAACTGTTTTTT
-	TRBV19	-	TRBJ2-7	CASSRAQPLDEQYF	TGTGCCAGTAGTAGGGCACAGCCACTTGACGAGCAGTACTTC
-	TRBV29-1	-	TRBJ2-3	CSVRFTDTQYF	TGCAGCGTTCGGTTCACAGATACGCAGTATTTT
-	TRBV6-1	TRBD1	TRBJ1-1	CASSGGTGNKRPEAFF	TGTGCCAGCAGTGGGGGGACAGGGAATAAGAGGCCTGAAGCTTTCTTT
once	TRBV25-1	TRBD2	TRBJ2-5	CASSDWSGGYQETQYF	TGTGCCAGCAGTGATTGGAGCGGGGGGTACCAAGAGACCCAGTACTTC
-	TRBV5-1	-	TRBJ2-3	CASSLTRQITDTQYF	TGCGCCAGCAGCTTGACTCGCCAAATCACAGATACGCAGTATTTT
-	TRBV18	-	TRBJ1-1	CASSPDSLNTEAFF	TGTGCCAGCTCGCCGGACAGTTTAAACACTGAAGCTTTCTTT